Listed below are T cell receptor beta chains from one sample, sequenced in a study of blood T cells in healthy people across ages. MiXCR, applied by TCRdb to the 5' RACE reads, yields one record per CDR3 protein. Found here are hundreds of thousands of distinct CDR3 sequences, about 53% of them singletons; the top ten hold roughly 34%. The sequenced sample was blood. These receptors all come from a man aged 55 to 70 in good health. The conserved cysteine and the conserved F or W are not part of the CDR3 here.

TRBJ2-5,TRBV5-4,ASHARNQETQY
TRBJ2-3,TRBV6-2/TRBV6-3,ASSSPSVGTQY
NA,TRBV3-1,ASSLEAGQYEQY
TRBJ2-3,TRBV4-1,ASSQDGAGREDTQY
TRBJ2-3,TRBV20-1,SATSGAITDTQY
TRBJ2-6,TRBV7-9,ASSSWRQGLTGANVLT
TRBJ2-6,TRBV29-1,SVQAGAGANVLT
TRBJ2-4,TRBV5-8,ASSPSDRHKNIQY
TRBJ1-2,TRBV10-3,AISGTGNLNYGYT
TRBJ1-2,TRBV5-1,ASSSGTAYGYT
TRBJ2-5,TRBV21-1,ASSAPGLAETQY
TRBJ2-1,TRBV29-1,SAATSGRDNEQF
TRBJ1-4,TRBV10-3,AISEAGEGEKLF
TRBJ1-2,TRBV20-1,SAGGGSYYGYT
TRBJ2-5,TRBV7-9,ASSPSAETQY
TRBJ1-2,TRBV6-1,ASSGGDREGGYT
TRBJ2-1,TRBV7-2,ASSLAGGPYNKQF
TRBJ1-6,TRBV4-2,ASSQDSARNSPLH
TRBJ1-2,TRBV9,ASRNPGQGARNYGYT
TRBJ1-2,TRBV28,ASSLGRVGYT
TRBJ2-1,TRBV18,ASSHRDRVGPYNEQF
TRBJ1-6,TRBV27,ASSSRGPNSPLH
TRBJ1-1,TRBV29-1,SVEKDRDTEAF
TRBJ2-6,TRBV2,ASRPGQGFMANVLT
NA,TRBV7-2,ASSLVLAGGLGQETQY
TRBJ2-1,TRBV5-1,ASSGSGGYNEQF
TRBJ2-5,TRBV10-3,AIKPGGGQETQY
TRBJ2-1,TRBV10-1,ATGTSAYNEQF
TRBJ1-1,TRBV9,ASSGEGGTEAF
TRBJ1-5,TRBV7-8,ASSLGTGGYRPQH
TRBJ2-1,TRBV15,ATSRDRGREQF
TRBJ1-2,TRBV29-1,SVARDRVYGYT
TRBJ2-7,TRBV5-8,ASSLGQLLSYEQY
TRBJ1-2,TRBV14,ASSSKAGTGANYGYT
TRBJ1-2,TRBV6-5,ASSYGTGGASDYGYT
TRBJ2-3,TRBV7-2,ASSLSSGWADTQY
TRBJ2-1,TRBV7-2,ASSLARPYNEQF
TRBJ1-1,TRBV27,ASSLSANTEAF
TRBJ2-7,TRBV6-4,ASQPPLSSYEQY
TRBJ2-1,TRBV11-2,ASSSEGEYGNEQF
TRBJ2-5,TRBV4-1,ASSQAGTSAETQY
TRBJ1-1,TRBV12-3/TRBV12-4,ASSASQGSTEAF
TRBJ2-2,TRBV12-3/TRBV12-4,AMAVNTGELF
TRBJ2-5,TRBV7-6,ASTLQGKETQY
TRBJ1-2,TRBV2,ASRATAGGGYT
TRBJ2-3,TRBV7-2,ASSSKRGGGTDTQY
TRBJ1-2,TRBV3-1,ASSHLFQGAGGGYT
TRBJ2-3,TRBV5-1,ASSARPPLAGGTDTQY
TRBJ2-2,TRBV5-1,ASQHGDRDTGELF
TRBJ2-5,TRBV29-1,SVNTPRETQY
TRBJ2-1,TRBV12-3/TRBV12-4,ASRPQGETEQF
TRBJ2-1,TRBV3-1,ASSPGLAPGYNEQF
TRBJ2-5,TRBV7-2,ASSLAERGKETQY
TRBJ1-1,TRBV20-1,SASGGGLDTEAF
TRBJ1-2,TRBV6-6,ASSLEQMNYGYT